The 7 T cell receptor beta chains given below trace back to one sample, sequenced in a study of shared T cell receptors in the human thymus. Sequencing used immunoSEQ multiplex PCR; TCRdb keeps in-frame clones, though not all of them. The data hold under 700,000 clones, with 78% observed a single time. This same sample was also taken into another study, of human thymus T cells.

The sequencing sample was made of thymocytes. The receptors stem from a boy younger than two with a congenital heart defect.

This clone was seen a few times. The J gene is TRBJ1-2, the V gene TRBV28, with D uncertain. The CDR3 contains 12 residues. With 3 bases removed from V and 7 bases from J, the gap between germline ends came to 9 bases. Germline V gene data show CDR1 as MDHEN and CDR2 as SYDVKM. The CDR3 DNA reads TGTGCCAGCAGTTTTCCCGGGGTTGGCTACACCTTC. This translates into CASSFPGVGYTF.

This chain joins TRBV7-2 and TRBJ2-1; 10 bases align to TRBD2. There are 15 residues in the CDR3. Looked up from germline, CDR1 is SGHTA and CDR2 is FQGNSA. The junction had 6 bases not matched to a gene; V was cut back by 5 bases and J by 5 bases. CDR3 loop: CASSPWTSGDNEQFF. As DNA, the CDR3 is TGTGCCAGCAGCCCTTGGACTAGCGGTGACAATGAGCAGTTCTTC.

This clone was counted a few times. The V and J genes are TRBV14 and TRBJ2-4; no clear D. The V gene lost 1 base and the J gene lost 7 bases, with 8 bases spanning the gap. CDR1 and CDR2 (germline): SGHDN, FVKESK. The CDR3 extends over 13 amino acids. The CDR3 DNA sequence: TGTGCCAGCAGCCAAGCCCCAGGCAACATTCAGTACTTC. Protein product: CASSQAPGNIQYF. Full variable domain (rest looked up from reference TRBV14 and TRBJ2-4): EAGVTQFPSHSVIEKGQTVTLRCDPISGHDNLYWYRRVMGKEIKFLLHFVKESKQDESGMPNNRFLAERTGGTYSTLKVQPAELEDSGVYFCASSQAPGNIQYFGAGTRLSVL.

This clone was observed a handful of times. The rearrangement links TRBV14 to TRBJ2-5; tentatively, D is TRBD1 (6 bases). This CDR3 region has 16 residues. Trimming shortened V by 1 base and J by 5 bases, and 17 bases separated the two germline ends. Looked up from germline, CDR1 is SGHDN and CDR2 is FVKESK. CDR3 region: CASSQGGRVCKETQYF. The CDR3 coding sequence is TGTGCCAGCAGCCAAGGGGGGCGCGTCTGTAAGGAGACCCAGTACTTC.

This chain uses TRBV11-1 with TRBJ1-1, with D perhaps TRBD1 (5 bases). Trimming took 8 bases from V and 4 from J, leaving 20 bases between them. Germline CDR1 and CDR2: SGHAT and FQDESV (reference sequence). This CDR3 has 15 residues. The CDR3 DNA sequence: TGTGCCAGCGCCACCGTGAGGCGCCAGGGCACTGAAGCTTTCTTT. Translated, it gives CASATVRRQGTEAFF.

The J gene is TRBJ2-5, the V gene TRBV29-1, with 8 positions matching TRBD1. Germline CDR1 reads SQVTM; CDR2 reads ANQGSEA. This CDR3 is built from 14 residues. DNA for the CDR3: TGCAGTGCCGCCGGGACAGGAGGGGAAGAGACCCAGTACTTC. Its protein is CSAAGTGGEETQYF.

The V and J genes are TRBV11-3 and TRBJ1-1; 10 bases are a match to TRBD1. This CDR3 spans 20 amino acids. CDR1 and CDR2 from the germline V gene are SGHNT and YENEEA. With V trimmed by 2 bases and J by 1 base, 16 bases remained unmatched. The CDR3: CASSLISGTGVRLGNTEAFF. CDR3 nucleotide sequence: TGTGCCAGCAGCTTAATATCCGGGACAGGGGTTCGCCTCGGGAACACTGAAGCTTTCTTT.